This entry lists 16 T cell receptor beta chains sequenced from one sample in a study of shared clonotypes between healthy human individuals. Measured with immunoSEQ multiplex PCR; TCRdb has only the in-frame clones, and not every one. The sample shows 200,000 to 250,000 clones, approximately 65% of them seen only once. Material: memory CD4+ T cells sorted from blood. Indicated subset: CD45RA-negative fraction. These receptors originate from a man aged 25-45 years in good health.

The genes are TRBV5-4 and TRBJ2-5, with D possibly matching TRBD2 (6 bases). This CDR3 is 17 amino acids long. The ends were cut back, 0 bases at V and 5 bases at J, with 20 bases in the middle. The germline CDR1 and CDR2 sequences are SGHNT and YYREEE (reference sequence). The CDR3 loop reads CASSLGAGAGTLETQYF. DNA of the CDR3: TGTGCCAGCAGCTTGGGGGCTGGCGCGGGAACGCTGGAGACCCAGTACTTC.

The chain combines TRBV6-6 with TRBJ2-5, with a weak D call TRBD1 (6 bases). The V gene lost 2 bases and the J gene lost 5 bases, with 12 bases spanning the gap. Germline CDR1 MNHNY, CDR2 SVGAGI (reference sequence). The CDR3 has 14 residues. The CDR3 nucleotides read TGTGCCAGCAGTTACCCACAGGGTGGGGAGACCCAGTACTTC. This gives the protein CASSYPQGGETQYF.

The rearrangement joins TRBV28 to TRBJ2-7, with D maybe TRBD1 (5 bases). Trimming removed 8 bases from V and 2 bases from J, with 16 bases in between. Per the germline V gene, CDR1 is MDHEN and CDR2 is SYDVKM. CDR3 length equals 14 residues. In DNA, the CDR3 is TGTGCCAGCGAAGGGGTGCCGCTCGCCTACGAGCAGTACTTC. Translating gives CASEGVPLAYEQYF.

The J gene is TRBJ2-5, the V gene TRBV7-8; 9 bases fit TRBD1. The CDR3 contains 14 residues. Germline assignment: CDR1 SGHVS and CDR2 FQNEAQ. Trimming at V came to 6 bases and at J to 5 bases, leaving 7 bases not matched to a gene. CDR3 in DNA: TGTGCCAGCAGGGAACAGGGGGCGTATGAGACCCAGTACTTC. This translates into CASREQGAYETQYF.

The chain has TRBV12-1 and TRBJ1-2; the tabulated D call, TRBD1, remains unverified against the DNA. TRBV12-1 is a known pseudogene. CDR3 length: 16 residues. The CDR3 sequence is CASSSRQRQGDYGYTF. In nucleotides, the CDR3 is TGTGCCAGCAGCTCCCGGCAGCGGCAGGGGGACTATGGCTACACCTTC.

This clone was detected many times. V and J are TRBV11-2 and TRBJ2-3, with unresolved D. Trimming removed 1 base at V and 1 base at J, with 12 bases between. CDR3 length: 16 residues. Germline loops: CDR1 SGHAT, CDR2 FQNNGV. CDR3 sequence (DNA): TGTGCCAGCAGCTTAGGAGACTGGCTCCGCACAGATACGCAGTATTTT. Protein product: CASSLGDWLRTDTQYF.

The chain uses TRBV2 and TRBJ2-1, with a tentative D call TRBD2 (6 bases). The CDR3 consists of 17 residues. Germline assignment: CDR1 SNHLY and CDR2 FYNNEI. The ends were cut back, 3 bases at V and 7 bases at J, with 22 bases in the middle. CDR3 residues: CASSDRAGRKLRNEQFF. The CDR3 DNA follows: TGTGCCAGCAGTGATCGGGCTGGGAGGAAGTTACGTAATGAGCAGTTCTTC.

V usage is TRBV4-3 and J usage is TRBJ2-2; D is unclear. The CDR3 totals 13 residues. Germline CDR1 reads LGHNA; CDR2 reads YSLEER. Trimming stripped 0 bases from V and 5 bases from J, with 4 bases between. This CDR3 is CASSQDLTGELFF. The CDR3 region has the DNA TGCGCCAGCAGCCAAGATTTAACCGGGGAGCTGTTTTTT.

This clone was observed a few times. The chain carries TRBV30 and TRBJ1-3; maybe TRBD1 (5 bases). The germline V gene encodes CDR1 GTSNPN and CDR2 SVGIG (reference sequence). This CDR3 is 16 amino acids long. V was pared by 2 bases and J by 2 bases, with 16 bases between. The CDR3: CAWSSWGVGAGNTIYF. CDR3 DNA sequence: TGTGCCTGGAGTTCGTGGGGGGTCGGCGCTGGAAACACCATATATTTT.

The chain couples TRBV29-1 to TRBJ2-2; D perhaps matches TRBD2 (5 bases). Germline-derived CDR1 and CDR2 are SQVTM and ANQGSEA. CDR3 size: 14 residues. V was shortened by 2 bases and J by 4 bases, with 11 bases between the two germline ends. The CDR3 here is CSVESGVGTGELFF. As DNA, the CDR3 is TGCAGCGTTGAATCCGGGGTCGGCACCGGGGAGCTGTTTTTT.

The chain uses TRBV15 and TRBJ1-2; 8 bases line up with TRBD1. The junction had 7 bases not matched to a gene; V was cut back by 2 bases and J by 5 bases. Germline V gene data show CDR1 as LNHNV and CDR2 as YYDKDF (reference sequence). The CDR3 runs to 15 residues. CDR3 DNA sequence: TGTGCCACCAGCAGACAGCGGACAGGGACGTATGGCTACACCTTC. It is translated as CATSRQRTGTYGYTF.

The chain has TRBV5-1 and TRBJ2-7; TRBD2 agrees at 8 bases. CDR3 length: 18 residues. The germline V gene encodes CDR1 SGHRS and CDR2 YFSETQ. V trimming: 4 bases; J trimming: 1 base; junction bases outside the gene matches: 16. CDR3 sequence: CASSPLGPGRVSSYEQYF. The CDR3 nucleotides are TGCGCCAGCAGCCCACTTGGGCCCGGGAGGGTATCGTCCTACGAGCAGTACTTC.

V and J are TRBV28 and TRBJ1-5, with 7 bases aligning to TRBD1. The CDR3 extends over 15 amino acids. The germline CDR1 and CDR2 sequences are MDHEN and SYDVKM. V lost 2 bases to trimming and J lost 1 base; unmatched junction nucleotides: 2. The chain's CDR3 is CASSLPGGSNQPQHF. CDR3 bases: TGTGCCAGCAGTTTACCAGGGGGAAGCAATCAGCCCCAGCATTTT. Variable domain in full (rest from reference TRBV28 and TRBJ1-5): DVKVTQSSRYLVKRTGEKVFLECVQDMDHENMFWYRQDPGLGLRLIYFSYDVKMKEKGDIPEGYSVSREKKERFSLILESASTNQTSMYLCASSLPGGSNQPQHFGDGTRLSIL.

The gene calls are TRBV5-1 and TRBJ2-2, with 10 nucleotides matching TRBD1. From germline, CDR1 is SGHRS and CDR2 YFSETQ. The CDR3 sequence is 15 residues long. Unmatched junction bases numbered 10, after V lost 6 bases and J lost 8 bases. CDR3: CASTIGDRGRGELFF. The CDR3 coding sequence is TGCGCCAGCACGATAGGCGACAGGGGGCGAGGGGAGCTGTTTTTT.

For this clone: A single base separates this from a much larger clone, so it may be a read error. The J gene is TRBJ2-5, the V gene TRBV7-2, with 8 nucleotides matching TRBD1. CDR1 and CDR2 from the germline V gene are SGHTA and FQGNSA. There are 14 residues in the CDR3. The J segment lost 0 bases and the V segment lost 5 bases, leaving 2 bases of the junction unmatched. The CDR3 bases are TGTGCCAGCAGCCGGACAGGGAACCAAGAGACCCAGTACTTC. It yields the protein CASSRTGNQETQYF.

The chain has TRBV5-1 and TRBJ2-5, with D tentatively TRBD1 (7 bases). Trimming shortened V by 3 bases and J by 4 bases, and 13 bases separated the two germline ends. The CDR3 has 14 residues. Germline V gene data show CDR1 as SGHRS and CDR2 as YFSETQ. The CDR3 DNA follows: TGCGCCAGCAGCTGGGGCAGGGGGGCAGAGACCCAGTACTTC. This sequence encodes CASSWGRGAETQYF.